The rows below give T cell receptor beta chains drawn from one sample of a study of vaccination effects on CD4 cells after COVID-19. The protocol was immunoSEQ multiplex PCR, while the TCRdb copy is restricted to in-frame clones and leaves out a portion. Found here are some 40,000 clones, around four fifths of them singletons; the top ten hold just under 2%. No antigen has been identified for these receptors. The sample consisted of CD4+ T cells from PBMCs cultured with HCoV-NL63 spike peptides, taken after COVID-19 vaccination. These receptors originate from a human donor who received a COVID-19 vaccine. Some clones in this sample may be carry-over from other donors' samples. The CDR3 runs from the conserved cysteine through the conserved F or W. D genes are given only for firm matches. Rows may omit the clone size; those that give it use once, few, many or a size class.

D	J	V	size	CDR3	DNA
.	TRBJ2-5	TRBV7-9	.	CASSLDSAGRWETQYF	TGTGCCAGCAGCTTAGATTCGGCAGGGCGGTGGGAGACCCAGTACTTC
TRBD1	TRBJ2-1	TRBV18	.	CASSPAQQGRAQFF	TGTGCCAGCTCACCGGCACAACAGGGGAGAGCCCAGTTCTTC
.	TRBJ1-4	TRBV7-2	once	CASSLVSSGRGGREKLFF	TGTGCCAGCAGCTTAGTAAGTTCCGGGCGCGGCGGGAGAGAAAAACTGTTTTTT
TRBD1	TRBJ1-2	TRBV5-8	.	CASSLDRGNYGYTF	TGTGCCAGCAGCTTGGACAGGGGAAACTATGGCTACACCTTC
TRBD1	TRBJ2-2	TRBV7-3	.	CASSSPRGQLNTGELFF	TGTGCCAGCAGCTCCCCGAGGGGACAGTTGAACACCGGGGAGCTGTTTTTT
.	TRBJ2-3	TRBV19	.	CASSIRQDTDTQYF	TGTGCCAGTAGTATAAGGCAGGACACAGATACGCAGTATTTT
TRBD1	TRBJ1-2	TRBV27	.	CASSPLDREYHDHYGYTF	TGTGCCAGCAGTCCCCTGGACAGGGAGTACCATGACCACTATGGCTACACCTTC
.	TRBJ1-6	TRBV5-4	few	CASSLGLGFSSYNSPLHF	TGTGCCAGCAGCTTGGGTTTGGGGTTCAGCTCCTATAATTCACCCCTCCACTTT
.	TRBJ2-3	TRBV9	once	CASSVGGGFYTDTQYF	TGTGCCAGCAGCGTCGGGGGAGGCTTCTACACAGATACGCAGTATTTT
.	TRBJ1-6	TRBV7-2	.	CASSLPGAGLYNSPLHF	TGTGCCAGCAGCTTACCCGGGGCAGGGCTCTATAATTCACCCCTCCACTTT
TRBD2	TRBJ2-5	TRBV5-1	once	CASSITSGSRETQYF	TGCGCCAGCAGCATAACTAGCGGCTCTCGGGAGACCCAGTACTTC
.	TRBJ2-5	TRBV4-1	.	CASSHVLRTTKKETQYF	TGCGCCAGCAGCCATGTTCTACGGACGACCAAGAAAGAGACCCAGTACTTC
.	TRBJ1-2	TRBV10-2	.	CASSENAGSYTF	TGCGCCAGCAGTGAGAATGCTGGAAGCTACACCTTC
TRBD2	TRBJ2-3	TRBV5-4	.	CASTSLAGGRMTDTQYF	TGTGCCAGCACGTCGTTAGCGGGGGGGCGAATGACAGATACGCAGTATTTT
TRBD1	TRBJ2-6	TRBV4-1	.	CASSQGADRAIGANVLTF	TGCGCCAGCAGCCAAGGAGCGGACAGGGCGATTGGGGCCAACGTCCTGACTTTC
.	TRBJ1-4	TRBV7-2	.	CASSSTSEKLFF	TGTGCCAGCAGCTCGACGAGCGAAAAACTGTTTTTT
TRBD1	TRBJ1-2	TRBV3-1/TRBV3-2	.	CASSQEGRGRGLDGYTF	TGTGCCAGCAGCCAAGAAGGCCGAGGCAGGGGGCTGGATGGCTACACCTTC
.	TRBJ1-2	TRBV5-6	.	CASSLDEFWGYTF	TGTGCCAGCAGCTTGGATGAATTTTGGGGCTACACCTTC
.	TRBJ2-5	TRBV5-1	.	CASSLSQETQYF	TGCGCCAGCAGCCTCTCACAAGAGACTCAGTACTTC
.	TRBJ1-6	TRBV21-1	.	CASSIKENSPLHF	TGTGCCAGCAGCATTAAGGAAAATTCACCCCTCCACTTT
TRBD1	TRBJ1-2	TRBV6-5	.	CASRRTGLGYGYTF	TGTGCCAGCAGAAGGACAGGGTTGGGCTATGGCTACACCTTC
.	TRBJ2-1	TRBV7-3	.	CASSLLPGTQSLNEQFF	TGTGCCAGCAGCTTACTACCCGGGACTCAATCCCTCAATGAGCAGTTCTTC
TRBD2	TRBJ2-3	TRBV10-3	.	CAISGSTSGGATDTQYF	TGTGCCATCAGTGGATCGACTAGCGGGGGTGCGACAGATACGCAGTATTTT
.	TRBJ2-3	TRBV9	.	CASSERGTGNFKPDTQYF	TGTGCCAGCAGCGAGCGGGGGACAGGTAATTTTAAGCCAGATACGCAGTATTTT
TRBD1	TRBJ1-2	TRBV12-3/TRBV12-4	.	CASSITGTGLSTF	TGTGCCAGCAGTATCACCGGGACAGGGTTGAGCACCTTC
.	TRBJ2-1	TRBV5-1	.	CASSDYRQVASYNEQFF	TGCGCCAGCAGCGATTATCGACAGGTCGCGTCCTACAATGAGCAGTTCTTC
.	TRBJ2-1	TRBV7-7	.	CASSSSGGPHNEQFF	TGTGCCAGCAGCTCGTCCGGGGGACCCCACAATGAGCAGTTCTTC
.	TRBJ1-4	TRBV7-3	once	CASSLGLF	TGTGCCAGCAGCTTAGGGCTTTTT
.	TRBJ1-1	TRBV12-3/TRBV12-4	.	CASSLGHRAFF	TGTGCCAGCAGTCTTGGACATCGAGCTTTCTTT
.	TRBJ2-4	TRBV20-1	.	CSASRGLGKNIQYF	TGCAGTGCTAGTCGGGGACTCGGGAAAAACATTCAGTACTTC
TRBD2	TRBJ2-1	TRBV18	.	CASSPTSGGAREQFF	TGTGCCAGCTCACCGACTAGCGGGGGGGCCCGCGAGCAGTTCTTC
TRBD2	TRBJ2-7	TRBV4-1	.	CASSSGLAALYEQYF	TGCGCCAGCAGCTCGGGACTAGCGGCCCTCTACGAGCAGTACTTC
TRBD1	TRBJ1-2	TRBV2	.	CASKRDSLNFYGYTF	TGTGCCAGCAAAAGGGACAGCCTTAACTTCTATGGCTACACCTTC
TRBD2	TRBJ2-4	TRBV4-3	.	CASSQDGRGGNIQYF	TGCGCCAGCAGCCAAGATGGGCGGGGGGGGAACATTCAGTACTTC
TRBD1	TRBJ1-1	TRBV25-1	.	CASRGGGRGTEAFF	TGTGCCAGCAGGGGAGGGGGCCGGGGCACTGAAGCTTTCTTT
TRBD1	TRBJ1-1	TRBV6-6	.	CASSGKTGTYTEAFF	TGTGCCAGCAGTGGAAAGACAGGGACGTACACTGAAGCTTTCTTT
.	TRBJ1-5	TRBV2	few	CASSESPGGNQPQHF	TGTGCCAGCAGTGAATCTCCCGGAGGCAATCAGCCCCAGCATTTT
.	TRBJ1-2	TRBV7-2	.	CASSFITGTYGYTF	TGTGCCAGCAGCTTTATCACAGGTACCTATGGCTACACCTTC
TRBD1	TRBJ1-2	TRBV25-1	.	CASSEYQGQGYGYTF	TGTGCCAGCAGTGAATATCAGGGACAGGGCTATGGCTACACCTTC
TRBD1	TRBJ2-5	TRBV24-1	few	CATSERGLYWGAGETQYF	TGTGCCACCAGTGAAAGGGGGCTCTATTGGGGCGCGGGAGAGACCCAGTACTTC
.	TRBJ2-2	TRBV7-9	.	CASSLGLGGTGELFF	TGTGCCAGCAGCTTAGGACTAGGCGGCACCGGGGAGCTGTTTTTT
.	TRBJ1-5	TRBV4-1	.	CASSQVIKQPQHF	TGCGCCAGCAGCCAAGTTATAAAACAGCCCCAGCATTTT
.	TRBJ1-1	TRBV24-1	.	CATSATLNTEAFF	TGTGCCACCTCGGCGACTTTGAACACTGAAGCTTTCTTT
TRBD1	TRBJ1-1	TRBV18	.	CASSPWTGSNTEAFF	TGTGCCAGCTCACCTTGGACAGGGTCGAACACTGAAGCTTTCTTT
.	TRBJ1-6	TRBV2	.	CASSLTGNSPLHF	TGTGCCAGCAGCCTTACAGGGAATTCACCCCTCCACTTT
.	TRBJ1-4	TRBV5-4	.	CASSDLSAGRTNEKLFF	TGTGCCAGCAGCGACCTTAGTGCTGGGCGTACTAATGAAAAACTGTTTTTT